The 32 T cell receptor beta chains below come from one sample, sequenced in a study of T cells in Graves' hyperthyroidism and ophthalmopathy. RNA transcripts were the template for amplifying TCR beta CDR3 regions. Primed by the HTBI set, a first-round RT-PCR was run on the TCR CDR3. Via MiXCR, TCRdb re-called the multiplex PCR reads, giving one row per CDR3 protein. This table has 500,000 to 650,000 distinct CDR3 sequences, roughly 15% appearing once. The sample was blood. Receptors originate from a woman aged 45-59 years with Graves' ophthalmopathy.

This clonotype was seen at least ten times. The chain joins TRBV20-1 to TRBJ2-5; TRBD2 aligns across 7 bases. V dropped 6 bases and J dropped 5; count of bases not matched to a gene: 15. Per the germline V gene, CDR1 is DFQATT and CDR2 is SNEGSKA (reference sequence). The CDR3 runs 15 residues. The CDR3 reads CSAIRDYGGYETQYF. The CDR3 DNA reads TGCAGTGCGATCCGGGACTACGGGGGGTATGAGACCCAGTACTTC.

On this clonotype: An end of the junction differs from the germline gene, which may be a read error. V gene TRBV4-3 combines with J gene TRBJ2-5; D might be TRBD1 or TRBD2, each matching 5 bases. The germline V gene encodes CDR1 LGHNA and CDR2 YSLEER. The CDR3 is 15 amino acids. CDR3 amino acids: CASSQELPVGETQCF. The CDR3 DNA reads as TGCGCCAGCAGCCAAGAGTTGCCGGTGGGGGAGACCCAGTGCTTC.

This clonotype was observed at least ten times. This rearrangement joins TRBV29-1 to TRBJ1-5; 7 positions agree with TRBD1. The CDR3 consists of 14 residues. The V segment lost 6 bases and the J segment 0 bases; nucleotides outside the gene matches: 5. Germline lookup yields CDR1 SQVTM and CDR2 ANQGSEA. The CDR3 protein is CSVTQGVSNQPQHF. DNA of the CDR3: TGCAGCGTCACCCAGGGGGTTAGCAATCAGCCCCAGCATTTT.

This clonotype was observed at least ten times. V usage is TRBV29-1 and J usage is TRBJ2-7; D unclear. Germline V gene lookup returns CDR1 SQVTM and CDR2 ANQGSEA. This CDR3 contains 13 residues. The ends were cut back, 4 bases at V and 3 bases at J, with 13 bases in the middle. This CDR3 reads CSVGTVTGYEQYF. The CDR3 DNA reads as TGCAGCGTTGGGACCGTTACGGGCTACGAGCAGTACTTC.

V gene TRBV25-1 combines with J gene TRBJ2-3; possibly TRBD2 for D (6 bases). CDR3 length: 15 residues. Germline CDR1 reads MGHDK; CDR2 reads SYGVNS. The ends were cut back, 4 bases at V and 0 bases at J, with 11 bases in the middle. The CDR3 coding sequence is TGTGCCAGCAGTGCGGGGCGGGGAAGCACAGATACGCAGTATTTT. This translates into CASSAGRGSTDTQYF. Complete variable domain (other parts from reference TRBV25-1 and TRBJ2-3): EADIYQTPRYLVIGTGKKITLECSQTMGHDKMYWYQQDPGMELHLIHYSYGVNSTEKGDLSSESTVSRIRTEHFPLTLESARPSHTSQYLCASSAGRGSTDTQYFGPGTRLTVL.

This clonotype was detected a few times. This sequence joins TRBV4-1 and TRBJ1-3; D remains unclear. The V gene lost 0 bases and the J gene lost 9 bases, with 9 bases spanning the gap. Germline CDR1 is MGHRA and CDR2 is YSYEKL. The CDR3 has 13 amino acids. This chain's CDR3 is CASSQDPGSTIYF. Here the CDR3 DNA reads TGCGCCAGCAGCCAAGATCCGGGTAGCACCATATATTTT.

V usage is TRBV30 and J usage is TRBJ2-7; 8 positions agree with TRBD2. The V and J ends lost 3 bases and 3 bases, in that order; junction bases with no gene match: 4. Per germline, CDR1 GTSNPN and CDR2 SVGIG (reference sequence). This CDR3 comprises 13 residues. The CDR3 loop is CAWRSGRDYEQYF. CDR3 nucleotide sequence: TGTGCCTGGAGGTCCGGGAGGGACTACGAGCAGTACTTC.

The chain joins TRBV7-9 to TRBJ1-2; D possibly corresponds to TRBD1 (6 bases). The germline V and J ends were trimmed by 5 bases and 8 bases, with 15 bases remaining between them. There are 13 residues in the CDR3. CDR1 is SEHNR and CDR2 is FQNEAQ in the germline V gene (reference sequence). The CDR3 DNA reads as TGTGCCAGCAGCCCCAACAGGGAAGAGGGCTACACCTTC. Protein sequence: CASSPNREEGYTF.

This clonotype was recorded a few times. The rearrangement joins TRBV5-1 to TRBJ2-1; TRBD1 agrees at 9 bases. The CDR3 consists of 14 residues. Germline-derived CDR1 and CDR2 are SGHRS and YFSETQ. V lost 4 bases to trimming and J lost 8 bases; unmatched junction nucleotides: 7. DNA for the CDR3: TGCGCCAGCAGCATGACAGGGGGTTCGGATGAGCAGTTCTTC. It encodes CASSMTGGSDEQFF. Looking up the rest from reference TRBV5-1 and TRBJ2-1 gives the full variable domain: KAGVTQTPRYLIKTRGQQVTLSCSPISGHRSVSWYQQTPGQGLQFLFEYFSETQRNKGNFPGRFSGRQFSNSRSEMNVSTLELGDSALYLCASSMTGGSDEQFFGPGTRLTVL.

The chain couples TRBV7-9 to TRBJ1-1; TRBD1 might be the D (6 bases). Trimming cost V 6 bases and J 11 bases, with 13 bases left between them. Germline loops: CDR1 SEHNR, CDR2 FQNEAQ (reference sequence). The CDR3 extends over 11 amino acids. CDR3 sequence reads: CASRGGLGAFF. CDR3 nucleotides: TGTGCCAGCAGAGGGGGTCTCGGGGCTTTCTTT.

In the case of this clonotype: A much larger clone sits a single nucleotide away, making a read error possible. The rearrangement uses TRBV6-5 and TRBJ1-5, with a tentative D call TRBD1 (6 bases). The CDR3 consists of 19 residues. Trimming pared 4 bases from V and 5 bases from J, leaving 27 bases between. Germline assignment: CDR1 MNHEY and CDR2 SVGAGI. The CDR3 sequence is CASSCHETGFPYEYQPQHF. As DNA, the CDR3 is TGTGCCAGCAGTTGCCACGAGACAGGATTCCCTTACGAATATCAGCCCCAGCATTTT.

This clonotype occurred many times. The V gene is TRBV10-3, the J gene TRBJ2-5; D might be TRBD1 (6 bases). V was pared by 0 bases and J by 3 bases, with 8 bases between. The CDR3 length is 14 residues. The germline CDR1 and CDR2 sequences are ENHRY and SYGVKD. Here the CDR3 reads CAISESQGKETQYF. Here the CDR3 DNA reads TGTGCCATCAGTGAGTCACAGGGTAAAGAGACCCAGTACTTC.

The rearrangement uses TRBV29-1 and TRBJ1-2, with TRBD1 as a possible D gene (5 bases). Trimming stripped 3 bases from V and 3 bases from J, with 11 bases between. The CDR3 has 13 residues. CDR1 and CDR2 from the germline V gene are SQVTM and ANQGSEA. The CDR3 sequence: CSVDGGGYYGYTF. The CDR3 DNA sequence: TGCAGCGTTGACGGTGGGGGGTACTATGGCTACACCTTC.

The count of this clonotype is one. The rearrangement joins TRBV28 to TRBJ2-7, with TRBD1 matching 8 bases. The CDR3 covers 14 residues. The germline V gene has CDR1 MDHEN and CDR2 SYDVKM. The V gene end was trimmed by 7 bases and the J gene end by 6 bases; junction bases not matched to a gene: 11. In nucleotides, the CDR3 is TGTGCCAGCACTATTGGACAGGGCAGCTCCGAGCAGTACTTC. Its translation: CASTIGQGSSEQYF.

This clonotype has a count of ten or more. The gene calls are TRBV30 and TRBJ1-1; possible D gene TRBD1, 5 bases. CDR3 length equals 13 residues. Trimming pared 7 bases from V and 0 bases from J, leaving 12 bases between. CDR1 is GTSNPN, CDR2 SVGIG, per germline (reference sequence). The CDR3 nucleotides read TGTGCCTCGACGGGGCGGTTGAACACTGAAGCTTTCTTT. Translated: CASTGRLNTEAFF.

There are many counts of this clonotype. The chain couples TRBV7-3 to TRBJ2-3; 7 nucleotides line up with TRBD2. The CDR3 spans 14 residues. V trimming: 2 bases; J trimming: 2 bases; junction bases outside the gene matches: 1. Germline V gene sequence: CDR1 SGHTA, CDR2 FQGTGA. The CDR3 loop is CASSLRDYTDTQYF. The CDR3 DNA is TGTGCCAGCAGCTTACGGGACTACACAGATACGCAGTATTTT. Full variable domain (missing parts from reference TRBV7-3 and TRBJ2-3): GAGVSQTPSNKVTEKGKYVELRCDPISGHTALYWYRQSLGQGPEFLIYFQGTGAADDSGLPNDRFFAVRPEGSVSTLKIQRTERGDSAVYLCASSLRDYTDTQYFGPGTRLTVL.

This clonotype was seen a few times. The CDR3 DNA follows: TGCGCCAGCAGCTTGACCTTTTCGGGATCCTACAATGAGCAGTTCTTC. Residues: CASSLTFSGSYNEQFF. The rearrangement uses TRBV5-1 and TRBJ2-1, with D possibly TRBD2 on 5 matching bases. Germline loops: CDR1 SGHRS, CDR2 YFSETQ. V shed 1 base and J shed 1 base, with 12 bases lying between them. The length of the CDR3 is 16 residues.

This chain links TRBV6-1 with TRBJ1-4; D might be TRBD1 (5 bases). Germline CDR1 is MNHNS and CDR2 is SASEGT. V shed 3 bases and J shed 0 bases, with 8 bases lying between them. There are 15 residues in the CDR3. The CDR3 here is CASSDRQSTNEKLFF. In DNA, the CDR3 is TGTGCCAGCAGTGACAGACAGTCAACTAATGAAAAACTGTTTTTT.

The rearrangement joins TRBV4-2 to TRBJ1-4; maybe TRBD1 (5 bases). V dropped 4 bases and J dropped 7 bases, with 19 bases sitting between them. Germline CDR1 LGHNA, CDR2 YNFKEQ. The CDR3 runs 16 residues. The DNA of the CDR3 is TGTGCCAGCAGCCCAGCGAGGGGAGGTCGCCGTGAAAAACTGTTTTTT. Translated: CASSPARGGRREKLFF.

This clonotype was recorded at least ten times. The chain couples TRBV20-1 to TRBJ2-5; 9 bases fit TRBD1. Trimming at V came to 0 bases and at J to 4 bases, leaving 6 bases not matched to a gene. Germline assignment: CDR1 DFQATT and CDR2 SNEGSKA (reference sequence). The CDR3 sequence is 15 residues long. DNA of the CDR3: TGCAGTGCTAGAGATGTTGGGACAGGGCTAGAGACCCAGTACTTC. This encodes CSARDVGTGLETQYF.

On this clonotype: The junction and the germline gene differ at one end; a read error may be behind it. The CDR3 is CASSLAVGTTQETQYF. The CDR3 DNA reads TGCGCCAGCAGTTTGGCCGTCGGGACAACCCAAGAGACCCAGTACTTC. The chain couples TRBV5-1 to TRBJ2-5, with D perhaps matching TRBD1 (6 bases). CDR1 is SGHRS, CDR2 YFSETQ, per germline. The CDR3 is 16 residues long.

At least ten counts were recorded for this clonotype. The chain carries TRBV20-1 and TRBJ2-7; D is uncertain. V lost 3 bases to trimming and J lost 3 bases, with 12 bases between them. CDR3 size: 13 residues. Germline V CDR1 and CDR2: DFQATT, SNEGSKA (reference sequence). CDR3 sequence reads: CSASLLTIYEQYF. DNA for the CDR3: TGCAGTGCTAGTCTTTTGACCATCTACGAGCAGTACTTC.

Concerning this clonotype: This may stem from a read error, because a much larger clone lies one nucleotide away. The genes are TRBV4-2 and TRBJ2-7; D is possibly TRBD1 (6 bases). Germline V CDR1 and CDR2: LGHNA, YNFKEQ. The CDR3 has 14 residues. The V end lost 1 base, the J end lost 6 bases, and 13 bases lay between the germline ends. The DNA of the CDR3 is TGTGCCAGCAGCCAAGGCAGGGGACCCTCCGAGCAGTACTTC. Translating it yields CASSQGRGPSEQYF.

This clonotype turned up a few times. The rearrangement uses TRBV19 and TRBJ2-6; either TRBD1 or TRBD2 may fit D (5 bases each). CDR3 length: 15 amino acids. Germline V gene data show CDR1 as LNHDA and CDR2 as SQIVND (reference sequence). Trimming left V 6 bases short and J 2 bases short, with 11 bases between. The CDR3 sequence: CASSVWGTGANVLTF. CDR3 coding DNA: TGTGCCAGTAGCGTCTGGGGGACTGGGGCCAACGTCCTGACTTTC.

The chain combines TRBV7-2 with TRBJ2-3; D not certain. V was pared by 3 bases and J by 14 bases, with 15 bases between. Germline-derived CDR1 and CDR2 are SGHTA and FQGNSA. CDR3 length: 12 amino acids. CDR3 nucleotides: TGTGCCAGCAGCTTTACTGGGTCTCGTTCGTATTTT. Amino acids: CASSFTGSRSYF.

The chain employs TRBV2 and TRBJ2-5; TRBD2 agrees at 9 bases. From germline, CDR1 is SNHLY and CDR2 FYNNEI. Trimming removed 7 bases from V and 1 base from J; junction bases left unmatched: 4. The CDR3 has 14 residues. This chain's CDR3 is CASKLREGQETQYF. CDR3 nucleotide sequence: TGTGCCAGCAAGTTGCGGGAGGGCCAAGAGACCCAGTACTTC.

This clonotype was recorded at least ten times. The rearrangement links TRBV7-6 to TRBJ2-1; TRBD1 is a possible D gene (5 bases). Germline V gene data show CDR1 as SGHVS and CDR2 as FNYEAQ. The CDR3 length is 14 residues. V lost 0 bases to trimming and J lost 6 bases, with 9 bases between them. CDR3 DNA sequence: TGTGCCAGCAGCTTAGCCAGGGTGGGCAATGAGCAGTTCTTC. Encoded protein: CASSLARVGNEQFF.

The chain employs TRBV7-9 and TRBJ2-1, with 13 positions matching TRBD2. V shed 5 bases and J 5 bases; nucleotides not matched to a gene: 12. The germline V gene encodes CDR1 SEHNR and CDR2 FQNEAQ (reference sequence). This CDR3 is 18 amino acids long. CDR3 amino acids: CASSPRGTSGTADNEQFF. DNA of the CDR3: TGTGCCAGCAGCCCCCGGGGGACTAGCGGGACGGCCGACAATGAGCAGTTCTTC.

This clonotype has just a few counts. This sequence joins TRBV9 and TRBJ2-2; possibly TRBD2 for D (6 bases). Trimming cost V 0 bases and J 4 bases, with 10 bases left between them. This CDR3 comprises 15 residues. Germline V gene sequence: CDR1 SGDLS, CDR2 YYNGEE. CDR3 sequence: CASSVVGGGTGELFF. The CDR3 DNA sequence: TGTGCCAGCAGCGTAGTGGGGGGAGGCACCGGGGAGCTGTTTTTT.

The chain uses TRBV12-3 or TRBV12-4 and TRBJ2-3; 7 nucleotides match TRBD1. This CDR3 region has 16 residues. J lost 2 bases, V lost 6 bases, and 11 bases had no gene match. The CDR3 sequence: CASRTYRGTNTDTQYF. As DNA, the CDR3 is TGTGCCAGCAGGACCTACAGGGGAACGAACACAGATACGCAGTATTTT.

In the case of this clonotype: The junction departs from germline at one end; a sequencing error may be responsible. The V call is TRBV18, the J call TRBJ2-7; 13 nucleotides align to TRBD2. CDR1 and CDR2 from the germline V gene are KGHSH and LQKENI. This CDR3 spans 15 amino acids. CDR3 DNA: TGTGTCAGCTCTCCCGGGACTAGCGGGATCTACGAGCAGTACTTC. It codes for CVSSPGTSGIYEQYF.

The CDR3 is CAISDTSGGGNEQFF. The CDR3 bases are TGTGCCATCAGTGATACTAGCGGGGGAGGCAATGAGCAGTTCTTC. V is TRBV10-3 and J is TRBJ2-1; TRBD2 matches at 11 bases. V shed 3 bases and J 6 bases; nucleotides not matched to a gene: 4. This CDR3 has 15 amino acids. Germline V gives CDR1 ENHRY, CDR2 SYGVKD.